What follows are 27 T cell receptor beta chains derived from one specimen sequenced in a study of T cells in Graves' hyperthyroidism and ophthalmopathy. TCR beta CDR3 regions were amplified from RNA transcripts. RT-PCR in the first round (using the HTBI primer set) targeted the TCR CDR3. TCRdb re-called the multiplex PCR reads with MiXCR, one entry per CDR3 protein. The table includes approximately 530,000 distinct CDR3 sequences, roughly a sixth detected once. Sequences were obtained from blood. The source is a woman under 30 with Graves' hyperthyroidism.

This clonotype was seen more than once but under ten times. Here the CDR3 reads CSAREPGTYEQYF. The CDR3 DNA is TGCAGTGCTAGAGAGCCGGGGACTTACGAGCAGTACTTC. J is TRBJ2-7 and V is TRBV20-1, with a weak D call TRBD2 (6 bases). Germline values: CDR1 DFQATT, CDR2 SNEGSKA (reference sequence). The CDR3 is made up of 13 amino acids. Deletions cut 0 bases from V and 4 bases from J, with 10 bases between.

The J gene is TRBJ2-1, the V gene TRBV24-1, with D possibly being TRBD2 (6 bases). From germline, CDR1 is KGHDR and CDR2 SFDVKD. V shed 0 bases and J shed 3 bases, with 11 bases lying between them. CDR3 size: 16 residues. The CDR3 bases are TGTGCCACCAGTGATTTGCGGCCGGAGGGCTACAATGAGCAGTTCTTC. Its protein product is CATSDLRPEGYNEQFF.

CDR3 nucleotides: TGTGCCAGCTCACGGACCGGAGGATTCTCTGGAAACACCATATATTTT. It yields the protein CASSRTGGFSGNTIYF. The chain couples TRBV18 to TRBJ1-3; D is unclear. The V end lost 4 bases, the J end lost 0 bases, and 13 bases lay between the germline ends. The CDR3 contains 16 residues. The germline gives CDR1 KGHSH, CDR2 LQKENI.

Sample share makes this clonotype medium-sized. V and J are TRBV20-1 and TRBJ1-2; the D is unclear. This CDR3 region has 15 residues. Germline V CDR1 and CDR2: DFQATT, SNEGSKA (reference sequence). Between the trimmed V and J ends, which lost 3 bases and 8 bases, there was a span of 22 bases. The DNA for the CDR3 is TGCAGTGCTAGCCCTGCGACGCTACAAACGTCCGGCTACACCTTC. Its protein product is CSASPATLQTSGYTF.

This clonotype was seen only a few times. The V and J genes are TRBV2 and TRBJ1-2; D remains unclear. Between the trimmed V and J ends, which lost 1 base and 8 bases, there was a span of 11 bases. CDR3 length: 13 residues. Germline-derived CDR1 and CDR2 are SNHLY and FYNNEI. CDR3 sequence reads: CASSEVRAMGYTF. CDR3 nucleotides: TGTGCCAGCAGTGAAGTCAGAGCCATGGGCTACACCTTC.

This clonotype was seen only a few times. This chain links TRBV6-2 or TRBV6-3 with TRBJ1-1; D unclear. V was pared by 6 bases and J by 0 bases, with 17 bases between. Germline CDR1 MNHEY, CDR2 SVGEGT. CDR3 length equals 16 residues. The CDR3 protein is CASSPTQMGMNTEAFF. In nucleotides, the CDR3 is TGTGCCAGCAGCCCTACTCAAATGGGCATGAACACTGAAGCTTTCTTT.

There are a few counts of this clonotype. J is TRBJ2-7 and V is TRBV7-8; 12 bases map to TRBD1. There are 16 residues in the CDR3. Germline V gives CDR1 SGHVS, CDR2 FQNEAQ. Trimming removed 0 bases from V and 5 bases from J; junction bases left unmatched: 5. This chain's CDR3 is CASSLAPGQGADEQYF. CDR3 nucleotide sequence: TGTGCCAGCAGCTTAGCCCCGGGACAGGGGGCCGACGAGCAGTACTTC.

This clonotype was observed at least ten times. This rearrangement joins TRBV28 to TRBJ2-1, with D possibly being TRBD1 (6 bases). Germline assignment: CDR1 MDHEN and CDR2 SYDVKM. CDR3 length: 15 residues. Deletions cut 6 bases from V and 4 bases from J, with 16 bases between. The CDR3 bases are TGTGCCAGCAGAGCCCAATCGGACAGATACAATGAGCAGTTCTTC. Translated, it gives CASRAQSDRYNEQFF.

The chain recombines TRBV29-1 with TRBJ2-7; TRBD2 matches at 9 bases. With 4 bases clipped from V and 3 bases from J, the junction kept 7 bases outside the gene matches. The CDR3 is made up of 14 amino acids. In germline, CDR1 is SQVTM, CDR2 ANQGSEA. The CDR3 loop is CSVAPTSGYYEQYF. DNA for the CDR3: TGCAGCGTTGCCCCGACTAGCGGTTACTACGAGCAGTACTTC.

This clonotype was counted at least ten times. CDR3 sequence: CASTHGPGYEQYF. The CDR3 region has the DNA TGTGCCAGCACCCACGGGCCGGGCTACGAGCAGTACTTC. The chain is built from TRBV6-1 and TRBJ2-7; D not resolved. The CDR3 runs 13 residues. V gave up 7 bases and J gave up 3 bases, with 13 bases separating them. CDR1 is MNHNS, CDR2 SASEGT, per germline.

The chain has TRBV9 and TRBJ2-5; 8 bases are a match to TRBD1. The CDR3 covers 15 residues. Trimming at V came to 1 base and at J to 1 base, leaving 3 bases not matched to a gene. The germline V gene encodes CDR1 SGDLS and CDR2 YYNGEE. The CDR3 reads CASSVRDRSQETQYF. Written as DNA, the CDR3 is TGTGCCAGCAGCGTAAGGGACAGGTCCCAAGAGACCCAGTACTTC.

This chain links TRBV6-2 or TRBV6-3 with TRBJ2-2; the D gene is possibly TRBD2 (6 bases). Trimming shortened V by 4 bases and J by 4 bases, and 16 bases separated the two germline ends. The germline V gene encodes CDR1 MNHEY and CDR2 SVGEGT. The CDR3 is made up of 16 amino acids. Written as DNA, the CDR3 is TGTGCCAGCAGTTCCATTCCCGGGACTTCCACCGGGGAGCTGTTTTTT. It specifies CASSSIPGTSTGELFF.

Many counts were recorded for this clonotype. V usage is TRBV11-2 and J usage is TRBJ2-3; maybe TRBD2 (5 bases). The CDR3 sequence is 15 residues long. Deletions cut 5 bases from V and 8 bases from J, with 20 bases between. Germline-derived CDR1 and CDR2 are SGHAT and FQNNGV. CDR3 protein: CASSRWGMEVATQYF. CDR3 nucleotides: TGTGCCAGCAGCCGGTGGGGTATGGAGGTGGCTACGCAGTATTTT.

The rearrangement joins TRBV6-1 to TRBJ1-3, with D unclear. Germline loops: CDR1 MNHNS, CDR2 SASEGT. The V end lost 0 bases, the J end lost 0 bases, and 24 bases lay between the germline ends. The CDR3 contains 21 residues. The CDR3 sequence is CASSEATPVRLRSSSGNTIYF. The CDR3 nucleotides are TGTGCCAGCAGTGAAGCGACCCCGGTTAGACTCAGGTCGAGCTCTGGAAACACCATATATTTT.

The chain uses TRBV19 and TRBJ2-6; D call uncertain. CDR1 LNHDA and CDR2 SQIVND come from the germline V gene (reference sequence). Trimming took off 1 base at V and 0 bases at J, with 13 bases between the two ends. The length of the CDR3 is 18 residues. The CDR3 protein is CASSIAPGPVSGANVLTF. CDR3 nucleotide sequence: TGTGCCAGTAGTATAGCTCCCGGACCGGTCTCTGGGGCCAACGTCCTGACTTTC.

V is TRBV6-2 or TRBV6-3 and J is TRBJ2-7, with TRBD1 identical over 9 bases. CDR3 size: 17 residues. Germline CDR1 and CDR2: MNHEY and SVGEGT. The V and J ends lost 0 bases and 2 bases, in that order; junction bases with no gene match: 8. The CDR3 region has the DNA TGTGCCAGCAGTTACTCGATATTACAGGGGGCGACCTACGAGCAGTACTTC. It is translated as CASSYSILQGATYEQYF.

This clonotype has only a few counts. The chain is built from TRBV10-1 and TRBJ2-7, with 8 bases fitting TRBD2. The CDR3 has 14 amino acids. The V and J ends lost 3 bases and 4 bases, in that order; junction bases with no gene match: 5. CDR1 WNHNN and CDR2 SYGVQD come from the germline V gene (reference sequence). CDR3 sequence reads: CASSEGGGIYEQYF. CDR3 DNA: TGCGCCAGCAGTGAAGGCGGGGGGATTTACGAGCAGTACTTC.

The chain employs TRBV7-9 and TRBJ1-1; 9 nucleotides agree with TRBD1. CDR3 length: 14 residues. CDR1 is SEHNR and CDR2 is FQNEAQ in the germline V gene (reference sequence). V lost 5 bases to trimming and J lost 8 bases; unmatched junction nucleotides: 9. DNA of the CDR3: TGTGCCAGCAGCGAGAGAACAGGGGGCCCCGAAGCTTTCTTT. It is translated as CASSERTGGPEAFF.

Ten or more counts support this clonotype. The V gene is TRBV20-1, the J gene TRBJ2-7, with D maybe TRBD2 (5 bases). From germline, CDR1 is DFQATT and CDR2 SNEGSKA (reference sequence). This CDR3 has 18 residues. V lost 0 bases to trimming and J lost 0 bases, with 21 bases between them. CDR3 nucleotides: TGCAGTGCTAGAGACCTGACCCCTCTAGCCCGGAGCTCCTACGAGCAGTACTTC. Translation gives CSARDLTPLARSSYEQYF.

This clonotype was counted many times. The chain combines TRBV12-3 or TRBV12-4 with TRBJ1-1; D is unclear. V lost 5 bases and J 3 bases, leaving 7 bases between the germline ends. The CDR3 runs to 12 residues. The CDR3 bases are TGTGCCAGCAGTCCACGGTACACTGAAGCTTTCTTT. This codes for CASSPRYTEAFF.

In its sample, this clonotype was seen many times. This rearrangement joins TRBV6-2 or TRBV6-3 to TRBJ2-5; D is uncertain. The CDR3 totals 11 residues. V lost 6 bases and J lost 4, with 6 bases in between. CDR1 and CDR2 (germline): MNHEY, SVGEGT. CDR3 loop: CASRKGETQYF. The CDR3 nucleotides are TGTGCCAGCAGAAAAGGAGAGACCCAGTACTTC.

This clonotype was observed many times. This chain links TRBV15 with TRBJ2-1; 8 bases map to TRBD2. CDR3 size: 15 residues. V lost 8 bases, J lost 4 bases, and 10 bases stayed unmatched. Germline V gene sequence: CDR1 LNHNV, CDR2 YYDKDF (reference sequence). The CDR3 loop reads CATGRPAGVYNEQFF. CDR3 DNA sequence: TGTGCCACCGGACGACCAGCGGGAGTGTACAATGAGCAGTTCTTC.

This clonotype has only one observation. The CDR3 nucleotides are TGTGCCAGCGGGATAACACCGACAGGTTACGAGCAGTACTTC. Protein product: CASGITPTGYEQYF. This chain connects TRBV28 to TRBJ2-7, with D possibly TRBD1 on 6 matching bases. The CDR3 spans 14 residues. Trimming cost V 8 bases and J 4 bases, with 18 bases left between them. Germline CDR1 and CDR2: MDHEN and SYDVKM.

CDR3 sequence: CASSPGQGRLNQPQHF. The CDR3 region has the DNA TGTGCCAGCAGTCCGGGACAGGGAAGGCTAAATCAGCCCCAGCATTTT. This chain connects TRBV12-3 or TRBV12-4 to TRBJ1-5; 9 bases agree with TRBD1. The CDR3 contains 16 residues. The J segment lost 4 bases and the V segment lost 5 bases, leaving 9 bases of the junction unmatched.

To note about this clonotype: Sequence at one end of the junction differs from germline and may be a read error. The chain has TRBV7-8 and TRBJ2-7, with 11 bases that match TRBD2. This CDR3 region has 16 residues. CDR1 and CDR2 from the germline V gene are SGHVS and FQNEAQ. The chain's CDR3 is CASSTRTSGPSYEPYF. The CDR3 nucleotides are TGTGCCAGCAGCACCCGGACTAGCGGGCCCTCCTACGAGCCGTACTTC. Based on the CDR3 plus reference TRBV7-8 and TRBJ2-7, the full variable domain is GAGVSQSPRYKVAKRGQDVALRCDPISGHVSLFWYQQALGQGPEFLTYFQNEAQLDKSGLPSDRFFAERPEGSVSTLKIQRTQQEDSAVYLCASSTRTSGPSYEPYFGPGTRLTVT.

This clonotype was picked up many times. The J gene is TRBJ2-2, the V gene TRBV7-9; 14 nucleotides line up with TRBD2. Germline V CDR1 and CDR2: SEHNR, FQNEAQ (reference sequence). Losses at the gene ends were 5 bases for V and 5 bases for J; bases not matched to a gene: 4. The CDR3 totals 16 residues. CDR3 protein: CASSPGLAGVTGELFF. The DNA of the CDR3 is TGTGCCAGCAGCCCGGGACTAGCGGGAGTTACCGGGGAGCTGTTTTTT.

This clonotype was counted ten times or more. This chain connects TRBV20-1 to TRBJ2-7, with 11 bases fitting TRBD2. The CDR3 is 13 residues long. V shed 3 bases and J 4 bases; nucleotides not matched to a gene: 2. From germline, CDR1 is DFQATT and CDR2 SNEGSKA (reference sequence). Here the CDR3 reads CSASLAGGYEQYF. The CDR3 DNA reads TGCAGTGCTAGCCTAGCGGGAGGATACGAGCAGTACTTC.